A single sample gave rise to the 28 T cell receptor beta chains below, sequenced in a study of CD8 T cells in ankylosing spondylitis. TCRdb re-derived calls from the 5' RACE reads in MiXCR, one entry per CDR3 protein. The table records almost 30,000 distinct CDR3 sequences, about 5.2% of them present only once. The sample taken for sequencing was blood, either unsorted or a sorted T cell fraction (not recorded which). The receptors here all came from a female donor with ankylosing spondylitis or in good health (not recorded which).

A few counts support this clonotype. This chain connects TRBV9 to TRBJ1-5, with 9 bases fitting TRBD1. Trimming removed 3 bases from V and 7 bases from J; junction bases left unmatched: 2. The length of the CDR3 is 13 residues. The germline V gene encodes CDR1 SGDLS and CDR2 YYNGEE. The CDR3 bases are TGTGCCAGCAGCGGGACAGGGGAACAGCCCCAGCATTTT. Its translation: CASSGTGEQPQHF.

This clonotype was counted only a few times. The CDR3 spells CASSTHSSGANVLTF. For the CDR3, the DNA is TGTGCCAGCAGCACGCACAGCTCTGGGGCCAACGTCCTGACTTTC. The V gene is TRBV9, the J gene TRBJ2-6, with unresolved D. Germline CDR1 is SGDLS and CDR2 is YYNGEE. V was shortened by 4 bases and J by 0 bases, with 8 bases between the two germline ends. The CDR3 consists of 15 residues.

This clonotype was found a few times. This chain joins TRBV9 and TRBJ1-2; TRBD1 aligns across 8 bases. With 1 base clipped from V and 0 bases from J, the junction kept 2 bases outside the gene matches. Germline-derived CDR1 and CDR2 are SGDLS and YYNGEE. The CDR3 has 15 amino acids. CDR3 nucleotide sequence: TGTGCCAGCAGCGTACAGGGGGCCACTAACTATGGCTACACCTTC. Its protein product is CASSVQGATNYGYTF. Drawing the rest from reference TRBV9 and TRBJ1-2, the complete variable domain is DSGVTQTPKHLITATGQRVTLRCSPRSGDLSVYWYQQSLDQGLQFLIQYYNGEERAKGNILERFSAQQFPDLHSELNLSSLELGDSALYFCASSVQGATNYGYTFGSGTRLTVV.

This clonotype has more than one count but fewer than ten. An end of the junction does not agree with germline; a read error may underlie this. This sequence joins TRBV9 and TRBJ2-2; tentatively, D is TRBD1 (5 bases). Looked up from germline, CDR1 is SGDLS and CDR2 is YYNGEE. The length of the CDR3 is 15 residues. The chain's CDR3 is CASGVDGAEVGELFF. The CDR3 bases are TGTGCCAGCGGCGTAGATGGGGCTGAGGTCGGGGAGCTGTTTTTT.

This clonotype was seen many times. V usage is TRBV25-1 and J usage is TRBJ2-7; 9 bases fit TRBD1. The trim removed 4 bases at V and 2 bases at J, leaving 9 bases unmatched. The germline V gene has CDR1 MGHDK and CDR2 SYGVNS. The CDR3 is made up of 16 amino acids. The CDR3, as DNA: TGTGCCAGCAGTGCCCCCGGGACAGGGAGCCCCTACGAGCAGTACTTC. As protein: CASSAPGTGSPYEQYF.

V gene TRBV9 combines with J gene TRBJ2-7, with TRBD2 as a possible D gene (6 bases). V lost 4 bases and J lost 3, with 14 bases in between. Germline V gene sequence: CDR1 SGDLS, CDR2 YYNGEE. This CDR3 region has 14 residues. The CDR3 spells CASSPTGLIYEQYF. CDR3 nucleotides: TGTGCCAGCAGCCCCACCGGACTAATCTACGAGCAGTACTTC. Full variable domain (rest looked up from reference TRBV9 and TRBJ2-7): DSGVTQTPKHLITATGQRVTLRCSPRSGDLSVYWYQQSLDQGLQFLIQYYNGEERAKGNILERFSAQQFPDLHSELNLSSLELGDSALYFCASSPTGLIYEQYFGPGTRLTVT.

This clonotype was seen ten or more times. V and J are TRBV20-1 and TRBJ1-1; possibly TRBD1 for D (5 bases). Germline CDR1 and CDR2: DFQATT and SNEGSKA (reference sequence). CDR3 size: 13 residues. V was clipped by 7 bases and J by 2 bases, with 14 bases between them. CDR3 nucleotides: TGCAGTGGGAGACAGATAATTAACACTGAAGCTTTCTTT. It is translated as CSGRQIINTEAFF.

Ten or more counts support this clonotype. The chain joins TRBV29-1 to TRBJ1-1, with 12 bases that match TRBD1. The CDR3 runs 14 residues. Germline CDR1 reads SQVTM; CDR2 reads ANQGSEA. J gave up 3 bases and V 4 bases, and 3 bases lay outside the gene matches. CDR3 bases: TGCAGCGTTGCGGGACAGGGGGCATACACTGAAGCTTTCTTT. This sequence encodes CSVAGQGAYTEAFF.

This clonotype appeared many times. The chain carries TRBV9 and TRBJ1-1; D not resolved. Germline V gene sequence: CDR1 SGDLS, CDR2 YYNGEE. Trimming took 4 bases from V and 3 from J, leaving 16 bases between them. CDR3 length: 15 residues. Written as DNA, the CDR3 is TGTGCCAGCAGCCCCACGAGGATCGGTGACACTGAAGCTTTCTTT. Translated, it gives CASSPTRIGDTEAFF.

The DNA for the CDR3 is TGTGCCAGCAGCCCCGGGACTAGCAGGTACGAGCAGTACTTC. It codes for CASSPGTSRYEQYF. The chain joins TRBV9 to TRBJ2-7, with 9 positions matching TRBD2. With V trimmed by 4 bases and J by 4 bases, 6 bases remained unmatched. The germline CDR1 and CDR2 sequences are SGDLS and YYNGEE. CDR3 size: 14 residues.

This clonotype was picked up many times. J is TRBJ2-1 and V is TRBV9; D might be TRBD1 (6 bases). V was shortened by 0 bases and J by 3 bases, with 16 bases between the two germline ends. Germline loops: CDR1 SGDLS, CDR2 YYNGEE. The CDR3 consists of 17 residues. The CDR3 nucleotides read TGTGCCAGCAGCGTAGCACTAGGGGGTGCGCTCTACAATGAGCAGTTCTTC. It codes for CASSVALGGALYNEQFF.

At least ten counts were recorded for this clonotype. The chain carries TRBV9 and TRBJ2-2; no clear D. CDR3 length: 12 amino acids. Between the trimmed V and J ends, which lost 3 bases and 6 bases, there was a span of 6 bases. CDR1 is SGDLS, CDR2 YYNGEE, per germline. The CDR3 coding sequence is TGTGCCAGCAGCGCAGCCCCCGGGGAGCTGTTTTTT. This codes for CASSAAPGELFF.

This clonotype came up many times. This chain uses TRBV9 with TRBJ1-3, with a possible D match to TRBD1 (5 bases). The germline CDR1 and CDR2 sequences are SGDLS and YYNGEE. V was cut by 3 bases and J by 4 bases, with 14 bases left in between. The CDR3 runs 15 residues. Written as DNA, the CDR3 is TGTGCCAGCAGCGACCGCGGGGGGTCCGGAAACACCATATATTTT. Translating gives CASSDRGGSGNTIYF. Drawing the rest from reference TRBV9 and TRBJ1-3, the complete variable domain is DSGVTQTPKHLITATGQRVTLRCSPRSGDLSVYWYQQSLDQGLQFLIQYYNGEERAKGNILERFSAQQFPDLHSELNLSSLELGDSALYFCASSDRGGSGNTIYFGEGSWLTVV.

This clonotype was seen ten or more times. This sequence joins TRBV19 and TRBJ1-2, with 9 bases identical to TRBD1. With 9 bases clipped from V and 3 bases from J, the junction kept 2 bases outside the gene matches. Germline V gene data show CDR1 as LNHDA and CDR2 as SQIVND (reference sequence). This CDR3 has 12 amino acids. The CDR3 nucleotides are TGTGCCAGGGGGACAGGGTACTATGGCTACACCTTC. This encodes CARGTGYYGYTF.

The J gene is TRBJ1-2, the V gene TRBV9, with D tentatively TRBD1 (5 bases). The V gene lost 1 base and the J gene lost 8 bases, with 9 bases spanning the gap. The CDR3 consists of 12 residues. Germline V gene sequence: CDR1 SGDLS, CDR2 YYNGEE. The DNA of the CDR3 is TGTGCCAGCAGCGTACTCACAGGCGGCTACACCTTC. Amino acid sequence: CASSVLTGGYTF.

This clonotype was found a few times. J is TRBJ2-3 and V is TRBV9; D is possibly TRBD2 (5 bases). Germline lookup yields CDR1 SGDLS and CDR2 YYNGEE. CDR3 length: 15 residues. V was pared by 4 bases and J by 1 base, with 13 bases between. The CDR3 sequence: CASSLEGWGTDTQYF. The CDR3, as DNA: TGTGCCAGCAGCCTAGAGGGCTGGGGCACAGATACGCAGTATTTT.

This clonotype was picked up many times. The rearrangement uses TRBV9 and TRBJ1-2; 7 bases match TRBD1. Germline V gene sequence: CDR1 SGDLS, CDR2 YYNGEE. This CDR3 is 14 amino acids long. V was pared by 3 bases and J by 8 bases, with 10 bases of the junction left unmatched. The CDR3 bases are TGTGCCAGCAGCGGTCGACAGGGCCCCTTAGGCTACACCTTC. The encoded protein is CASSGRQGPLGYTF.

There are many counts of this clonotype. The genes are TRBV9 and TRBJ2-2, with 7 bases matching TRBD2. Germline assignment: CDR1 SGDLS and CDR2 YYNGEE. V gave up 3 bases and J gave up 3 bases; unmatched junction bases: 5. The CDR3 is 15 amino acids. CDR3 loop: CASSAGLSDTGELFF. CDR3 coding DNA: TGTGCCAGCAGCGCGGGACTAAGCGACACCGGGGAGCTGTTTTTT. The complete variable domain, with remaining parts taken from reference TRBV9 and TRBJ2-2, reads DSGVTQTPKHLITATGQRVTLRCSPRSGDLSVYWYQQSLDQGLQFLIQYYNGEERAKGNILERFSAQQFPDLHSELNLSSLELGDSALYFCASSAGLSDTGELFFGEGSRLTVL.

This clonotype was seen many times. This chain connects TRBV9 to TRBJ2-1; D is possibly TRBD2 (7 bases). The V end was cut by 2 bases, the J end by 8 bases, with 14 bases between. Looked up from germline, CDR1 is SGDLS and CDR2 is YYNGEE. The CDR3 loop spans 14 amino acids. The CDR3 here is CASSVEGGLDEQFF. The CDR3 region has the DNA TGTGCCAGCAGCGTCGAGGGGGGGCTTGATGAGCAGTTCTTC.

This clonotype was seen many times. V usage is TRBV9 and J usage is TRBJ2-3; D ambiguous. CDR3 size: 12 residues. Trimming removed 4 bases from V and 5 bases from J, with 8 bases in between. In germline, CDR1 is SGDLS, CDR2 YYNGEE. DNA for the CDR3: TGTGCCAGCAGCCCCTTGGTAGATACGCAGTATTTT. Its translation is CASSPLVDTQYF.

This clonotype was recorded a few times. The V and J genes are TRBV9 and TRBJ2-2, with 11 bases identical to TRBD2. V trimming: 3 bases; J trimming: 6 bases; junction bases outside the gene matches: 1. The V gene's germline CDR1 is SGDLS and CDR2 YYNGEE. The CDR3 covers 14 residues. The CDR3 nucleotides are TGTGCCAGCAGCGAGGGACTAGCGGCCGGGGAGCTGTTTTTT. Amino acids: CASSEGLAAGELFF. Complete variable domain (other parts from reference TRBV9 and TRBJ2-2): DSGVTQTPKHLITATGQRVTLRCSPRSGDLSVYWYQQSLDQGLQFLIQYYNGEERAKGNILERFSAQQFPDLHSELNLSSLELGDSALYFCASSEGLAAGELFFGEGSRLTVL.

This clonotype was found many times. The CDR3 DNA follows: TGTGCCAGCAGCCCACACGGAGGGGAGGGCACCGGGGAGCTGTTTTTT. Protein: CASSPHGGEGTGELFF. The chain couples TRBV9 to TRBJ2-2; 7 positions agree with TRBD2. With 4 bases clipped from V and 4 bases from J, the junction kept 10 bases outside the gene matches. CDR1 and CDR2 (germline): SGDLS, YYNGEE. CDR3 size: 16 residues.

In its sample, this clonotype is medium-sized. This rearrangement joins TRBV9 to TRBJ2-7; TRBD2 is a possible D gene (6 bases). V was pared by 4 bases and J by 4 bases, with 18 bases between. CDR3 length: 15 residues. CDR1 and CDR2 (germline): SGDLS, YYNGEE. DNA for the CDR3: TGTGCCAGCAGCCTCCGCGCGGAGGGCGGTTACGAGCAGTACTTC. Its protein product is CASSLRAEGGYEQYF.

Ten or more counts support this clonotype. The rearrangement joins TRBV9 to TRBJ2-1, with unresolved D. V dropped 0 bases and J dropped 3 bases, with 10 bases sitting between them. The CDR3 runs to 15 residues. In germline, CDR1 is SGDLS, CDR2 YYNGEE. CDR3 protein: CASSVDLSDYNEQFF. CDR3 DNA sequence: TGTGCCAGCAGCGTAGACCTCTCAGACTACAATGAGCAGTTCTTC. Variable domain in full (rest from reference TRBV9 and TRBJ2-1): DSGVTQTPKHLITATGQRVTLRCSPRSGDLSVYWYQQSLDQGLQFLIQYYNGEERAKGNILERFSAQQFPDLHSELNLSSLELGDSALYFCASSVDLSDYNEQFFGPGTRLTVL.

This chain uses TRBV9 with TRBJ2-2; TRBD1 matches 7 bases. CDR1 and CDR2 (germline): SGDLS, YYNGEE. Trimming cost V 4 bases and J 5 bases; bases outside gene matches: 11. CDR3 size: 16 residues. As DNA, the CDR3 is TGTGCCAGCAGCCCCGGACAGGTCCCGGGGACCGGGGAGCTGTTTTTT. It specifies CASSPGQVPGTGELFF.

At least ten counts were recorded for this clonotype. The CDR3 nucleotides read TGTGCCAGCAGCGTAGTTGCGGGAGGGGCCCCCAATGAGCAGTTCTTC. It encodes CASSVVAGGAPNEQFF. V is TRBV9 and J is TRBJ2-1, with 9 nucleotides matching TRBD2. The CDR3 is made up of 16 amino acids. V shed 0 bases, J shed 6 bases, and the junction held 7 bases outside the gene matches. Germline CDR1 reads SGDLS; CDR2 reads YYNGEE.

This clonotype appeared many times. The chain links TRBV9 to TRBJ2-1; D is possibly TRBD1 or TRBD2 (5 bases each). V gave up 0 bases and J gave up 9 bases, with 19 bases separating them. The CDR3 extends over 16 amino acids. The germline V gene encodes CDR1 SGDLS and CDR2 YYNGEE. CDR3 nucleotide sequence: TGTGCCAGCAGCGTAGCCCCGGGACCCCCTCTAGGTGAGCAGTTCTTC. As protein: CASSVAPGPPLGEQFF.

By share, this clonotype counts as medium-sized (0.01 to 0.1%). This chain connects TRBV9 to TRBJ2-4, with 8 bases matching TRBD1. The CDR3 sequence is 14 residues long. Germline lookup yields CDR1 SGDLS and CDR2 YYNGEE. V dropped 2 bases and J dropped 6; count of bases not matched to a gene: 4. CDR3 DNA sequence: TGTGCCAGCAGCGTCGGTACAGGGGGAAACATTCAGTACTTC. Residues: CASSVGTGGNIQYF.